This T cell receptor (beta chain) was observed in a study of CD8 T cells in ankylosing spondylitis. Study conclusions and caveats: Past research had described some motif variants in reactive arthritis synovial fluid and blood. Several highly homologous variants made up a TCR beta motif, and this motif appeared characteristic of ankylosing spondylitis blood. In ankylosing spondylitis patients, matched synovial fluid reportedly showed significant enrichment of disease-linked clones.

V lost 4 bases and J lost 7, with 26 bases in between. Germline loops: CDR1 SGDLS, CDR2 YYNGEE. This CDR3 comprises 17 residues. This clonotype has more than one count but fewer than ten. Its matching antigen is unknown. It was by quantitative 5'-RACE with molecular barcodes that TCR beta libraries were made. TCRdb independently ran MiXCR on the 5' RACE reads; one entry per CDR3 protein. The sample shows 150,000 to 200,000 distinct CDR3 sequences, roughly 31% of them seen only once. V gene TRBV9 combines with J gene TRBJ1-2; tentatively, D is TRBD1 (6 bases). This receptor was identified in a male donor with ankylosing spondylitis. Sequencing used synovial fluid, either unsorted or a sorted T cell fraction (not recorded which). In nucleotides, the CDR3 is TGTGCCAGCAGCTCCCTCGGTGGGGGCGCCAGGATACGTGGCTACACCTTC. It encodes CASSSLGGGARIRGYTF.